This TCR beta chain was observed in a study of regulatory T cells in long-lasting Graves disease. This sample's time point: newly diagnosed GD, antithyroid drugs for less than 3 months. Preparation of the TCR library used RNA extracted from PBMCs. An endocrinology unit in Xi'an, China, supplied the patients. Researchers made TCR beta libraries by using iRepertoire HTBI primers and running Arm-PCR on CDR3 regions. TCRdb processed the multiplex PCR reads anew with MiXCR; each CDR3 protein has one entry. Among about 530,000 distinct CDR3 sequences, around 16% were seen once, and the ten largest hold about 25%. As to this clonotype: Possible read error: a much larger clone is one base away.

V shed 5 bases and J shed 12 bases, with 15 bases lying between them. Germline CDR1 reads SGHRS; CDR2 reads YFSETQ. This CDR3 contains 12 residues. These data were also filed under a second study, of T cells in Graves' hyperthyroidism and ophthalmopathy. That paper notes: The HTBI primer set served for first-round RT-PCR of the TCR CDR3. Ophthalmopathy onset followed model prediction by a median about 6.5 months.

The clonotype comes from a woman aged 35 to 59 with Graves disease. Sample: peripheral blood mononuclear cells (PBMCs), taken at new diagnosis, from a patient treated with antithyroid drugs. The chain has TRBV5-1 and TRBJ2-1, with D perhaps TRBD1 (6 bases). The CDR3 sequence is CASSSGQSSQFF. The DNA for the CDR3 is TGCGCCAGCAGTTCTGGACAGAGCTCGCAGTTCTTC.